This T cell receptor beta chain is drawn from a study of control samples from healthy donors and cancer patients. Looked up from germline, CDR1 is SGDLS and CDR2 is YYNGEE. Trimming took 0 bases from V and 5 from J; bases not matched to a gene: 2. This CDR3 has 15 residues. Assay used: immunoSEQ multiplex PCR; TCRdb lists only in-frame clones, some missing. Of 120,000 or so clones listed, approximately 94% were seen once; the top ten hold more than 1.5%. V is TRBV9 and J is TRBJ2-1; TRBD2 aligns across 10 bases. This sequence was found in a man between 50 and 59 years old with head and neck cancer. What was sequenced was PBMCs. The CDR3: CASSVAAGGHNEQFF. CDR3 sequence (DNA): TGTGCCAGCAGCGTAGCAGCGGGGGGGCACAATGAGCAGTTCTTC. Full variable domain (missing parts from reference TRBV9 and TRBJ2-1): DSGVTQTPKHLITATGQRVTLRCSPRSGDLSVYWYQQSLDQGLQFLIQYYNGEERAKGNILERFSAQQFPDLHSELNLSSLELGDSALYFCASSVAAGGHNEQFFGPGTRLTVL.